Following are 2 T cell receptor beta chains from one sample sequenced in a study of blood T cell repertoires in COVID-19. TCRdb keeps only in-frame clones here, not all; method: immunoSEQ multiplex PCR. The sample includes 360,000 or so clones, roughly nine tenths seen only once; the top ten take under 3%. The sample consisted of PBMCs or T cells enriched from blood (not recorded which). Source of these receptors: a woman aged 25-40 years who had recovered from COVID-19.

J is TRBJ2-3 and V is TRBV27; D may be TRBD1 (5 bases). CDR3 length: 14 amino acids. The ends were cut back, 5 bases at V and 3 bases at J, with 12 bases in the middle. Germline lookup yields CDR1 MNHEY and CDR2 SMNVEV (reference sequence). CDR3 nucleotide sequence: TGTGCCAGCAGTACACGACGACAGACAGATACGCAGTATTTT. Translation: CASSTRRQTDTQYF.

The chain carries TRBV2 and TRBJ2-1, with 11 positions matching TRBD2. This CDR3 has 18 residues. The ends lost 1 base at V and 0 bases at J; junction bases unmatched: 5. Germline V gene sequence: CDR1 SNHLY, CDR2 FYNNEI. The DNA of the CDR3 is TGTGCCAGCAGTGAAGTAAGACTAGCGGGACGCTCCTACAATGAGCAGTTCTTC. Translation gives CASSEVRLAGRSYNEQFF.